The 20 T cell receptor beta chains presented below share a single source sample, sequenced in a study of blood T cell repertoires in COVID-19. Using immunoSEQ multiplex PCR, the repertoire was profiled, and TCRdb retains in-frame clones only, with some absent. There are hundreds of thousands of clones in the sample; about nine tenths occur only once, and about 1.6% lies in the top ten. Sequencing was carried out using peripheral blood. The origin of the receptors is a middle-aged woman who had recovered from COVID-19.

The gene calls are TRBV2 and TRBJ2-5, with TRBD2 matching over 9 bases. Germline V gives CDR1 SNHLY, CDR2 FYNNEI. The J segment lost 1 base and the V segment lost 0 bases, leaving 6 bases of the junction unmatched. The CDR3 is 17 residues long. CDR3 nucleotide sequence: TGTGCCAGCAGTGAAGCGCGAGGGCGGGGGGGCCAAGAGACCCAGTACTTC. This gives the protein CASSEARGRGGQETQYF.

The CDR3 DNA is TGCGCCAGCAGCTTGGCGGGACAACGCTACAATGAGCAGTTCTTC. As protein: CASSLAGQRYNEQFF. The chain employs TRBV5-1 and TRBJ2-1; a weak D match, TRBD1 (6 bases). The CDR3 covers 15 residues. The germline V gene has CDR1 SGHRS and CDR2 YFSETQ. V lost 0 bases to trimming and J lost 3 bases, with 10 bases between them.

V usage is TRBV19 and J usage is TRBJ1-5, with 12 positions matching TRBD1. The CDR3 is 17 residues long. Germline lookup yields CDR1 LNHDA and CDR2 SQIVND (reference sequence). The trim removed 5 bases at V and 2 bases at J, leaving 7 bases unmatched. This chain's CDR3 is CASSPGQGALGNQPQHF. CDR3 nucleotides: TGTGCCAGTAGTCCGGGACAGGGGGCCTTGGGCAATCAGCCCCAGCATTTT.

The chain carries TRBV2 and TRBJ1-6; 7 bases align to TRBD1. The CDR3 extends over 16 amino acids. Germline V CDR1 and CDR2: SNHLY, FYNNEI. V lost 6 bases to trimming and J lost 0 bases; unmatched junction nucleotides: 5. This chain's CDR3 is CASRVYRGSYNSPLHF. In DNA form, the CDR3 reads TGTGCCAGCAGAGTATACAGGGGCTCCTATAATTCACCCCTCCACTTT.

V gene TRBV7-9 combines with J gene TRBJ2-2, with 7 nucleotides matching TRBD2. Trimming at V came to 4 bases and at J to 4 bases, leaving 9 bases not matched to a gene. In germline, CDR1 is SEHNR, CDR2 FQNEAQ (reference sequence). The CDR3 contains 16 residues. CDR3 bases: TGTGCCAGCAGCTCACCTTCGGGGGGTCCCACCGGGGAGCTGTTTTTT. Protein sequence: CASSSPSGGPTGELFF.

The V gene is TRBV20-1, the J gene TRBJ1-6, with D perhaps TRBD1 (5 bases). This CDR3 is built from 10 residues. V gave up 3 bases and J gave up 12 bases, with 6 bases separating them. The V gene's germline CDR1 is DFQATT and CDR2 SNEGSKA (reference sequence). The CDR3 bases are TGCAGTGCTAGGGGGGGACCCCTCCACTTT. Amino acid sequence: CSARGGPLHF.

The V and J genes are TRBV30 and TRBJ1-1; no definite D call. CDR1 and CDR2 from the germline V gene are GTSNPN and SVGIG (reference sequence). CDR3 length: 14 amino acids. V was clipped by 4 bases and J by 4 bases, with 16 bases between them. The CDR3 nucleotides read TGTGCCTGGACCCCGGAGAAGGCCATCACTGAAGCTTTCTTT. It encodes CAWTPEKAITEAFF.

This chain connects TRBV12-3 or TRBV12-4 to TRBJ1-5; D is perhaps TRBD1 (6 bases). Trimming removed 7 bases at V and 7 bases at J, with 11 bases between. CDR3 length: 12 residues. The CDR3 loop reads CASNRVAQPQHF. The CDR3 nucleotides are TGTGCCAGCAACAGGGTGGCACAGCCCCAGCATTTT.

The V and J genes are TRBV27 and TRBJ2-1, with a possible D match to TRBD1 (6 bases). This CDR3 region has 17 residues. From germline, CDR1 is MNHEY and CDR2 SMNVEV (reference sequence). The ends were cut back, 4 bases at V and 2 bases at J, with 18 bases in the middle. CDR3 sequence (DNA): TGTGCCAGCAGTTCCTCCTCAGGGGCAATTACCTACAATGAGCAGTTCTTC. Protein product: CASSSSSGAITYNEQFF.

The rearrangement links TRBV4-1 to TRBJ1-6; 10 nucleotides agree with TRBD1. CDR1 and CDR2 (germline): MGHRA, YSYEKL. The CDR3 is 17 residues long. The V and J ends lost 2 bases and 9 bases, in that order; junction bases with no gene match: 10. In DNA, the CDR3 is TGCGCCAGCAGCCAACAGGGAGACGGGACAGGGGTTTCACCCCTCCACTTT. Residues: CASSQQGDGTGVSPLHF.

The gene calls are TRBV30 and TRBJ1-4; D remains ambiguous. V gave up 5 bases and J gave up 4 bases, with 11 bases separating them. The CDR3 consists of 13 residues. From germline, CDR1 is GTSNPN and CDR2 SVGIG (reference sequence). CDR3 DNA: TGTGCCTGGGCTGGCGGCCTTAATGAAAAACTGTTTTTT. It is translated as CAWAGGLNEKLFF.

The chain employs TRBV9 and TRBJ2-3; tentatively, D is TRBD2 (6 bases). The V gene lost 4 bases and the J gene lost 3 bases, with 12 bases spanning the gap. This CDR3 contains 14 residues. Germline-derived CDR1 and CDR2 are SGDLS and YYNGEE. CDR3 sequence (DNA): TGTGCCAGCAGCCCCGAGGGGAGGACAGATACGCAGTATTTT. Protein: CASSPEGRTDTQYF.

This clone was found a few times. The rearrangement links TRBV5-1 to TRBJ2-7, with 9 bases aligning to TRBD1. The CDR3 is 17 amino acids. With V trimmed by 6 bases and J by 5 bases, 18 bases remained unmatched. Germline lookup yields CDR1 SGHRS and CDR2 YFSETQ. The CDR3 DNA is TGCGCCAGCAACAGGGATCCTTCGGGACAGGGAACGAACGAGCAGTACTTC. The encoded protein is CASNRDPSGQGTNEQYF.

The rearrangement joins TRBV6-2 or TRBV6-3 to TRBJ1-1; 9 bases are shared with TRBD1. V gave up 5 bases and J gave up 6 bases; unmatched junction bases: 7. The germline V gene encodes CDR1 MNHEY and CDR2 SVGEGT. The CDR3 runs 14 residues. CDR3 loop: CASSDTGGRAEAFF. The CDR3 nucleotides are TGTGCCAGCAGTGATACAGGGGGCCGGGCTGAAGCTTTCTTT.

The V and J genes are TRBV5-5 and TRBJ2-7; D is uncertain. Germline loops: CDR1 SGHKS, CDR2 YYEKEE (reference sequence). The V and J ends lost 0 bases and 3 bases respectively, with 4 bases between them. This CDR3 has 12 amino acids. The CDR3 region has the DNA TGTGCCAGCAGCTTGGGTTACTACGAGCAGTACTTC. As protein: CASSLGYYEQYF.

CDR3 sequence (DNA): TGTGCCAGCAGCTTATGGGACAGCGAGAACGAGCAGTACTTC. Translation gives CASSLWDSENEQYF. V and J are TRBV11-2 and TRBJ2-7; TRBD1 agrees at 7 bases. CDR1 is SGHAT and CDR2 is FQNNGV in the germline V gene. The CDR3 contains 14 residues. The V and J ends lost 2 bases and 5 bases, in that order; junction bases with no gene match: 6.

This chain uses TRBV6-1 with TRBJ2-5; D possibly corresponds to TRBD2 (7 bases). Germline assignment: CDR1 MNHNS and CDR2 SASEGT. V was pared by 4 bases and J by 5 bases, with 14 bases between. The CDR3 is 14 amino acids. Here the CDR3 DNA reads TGTGCCAGCAGTGGCCGGGGGGCCCGGGAGACCCAGTACTTC. Amino acid sequence: CASSGRGARETQYF.

This chain links TRBV6-2 or TRBV6-3 with TRBJ2-7; perhaps TRBD2 as D (5 bases). The germline V gene encodes CDR1 MNHEY and CDR2 SVGEGT. V was cut by 2 bases and J by 7 bases, with 6 bases left in between. The CDR3 runs to 11 residues. CDR3 amino acids: CASSYAGEQYF. CDR3 sequence (DNA): TGTGCCAGCAGTTACGCGGGTGAGCAGTACTTC.

The genes are TRBV11-3 and TRBJ2-5, with a tentative D call TRBD1 (5 bases). The CDR3 is 13 residues long. V lost 5 bases to trimming and J lost 5 bases, with 12 bases between them. Germline V CDR1 and CDR2: SGHNT, YENEEA. In DNA form, the CDR3 reads TGTGCCAGCAGCCAGGGTGAGGAGGAGACCCAGTACTTC. It specifies CASSQGEEETQYF.

V is TRBV2 and J is TRBJ2-1, with 8 nucleotides matching TRBD2. This CDR3 is built from 17 residues. Germline lookup yields CDR1 SNHLY and CDR2 FYNNEI. After removal of 4 bases from V and 8 bases from J, the junction contained 16 bases not matched to a gene. CDR3 DNA sequence: TGTGCCAGCAGTGTCGCCAACCAAGCGGGGGAGCGACATGAGCAGTTCTTC. This sequence encodes CASSVANQAGERHEQFF.